The 17 T cell receptor beta chains below were found in one sample sequenced in a study of T cells in tumors after PD-1 blockade. The assay was immunoSEQ multiplex PCR, and TCRdb's table has in-frame clones only and misses some. The table lists around 11,000 clones, more than 65% of them singletons. The source was tumor tissue, collected after anti-PD-1 treatment. Source of these receptors: a human donor with basal cell carcinoma.

This clone was seen only once. The rearrangement links TRBV5-5 to TRBJ2-1; D uncertain. This CDR3 region has 13 residues. CDR1 is SGHKS and CDR2 is YYEKEE in the germline V gene (reference sequence). Trimming shortened V by 0 bases and J by 4 bases, and 5 bases separated the two germline ends. CDR3: CASSLEDYNEQFF. CDR3 coding DNA: TGTGCCAGCAGCTTGGAAGATTACAATGAGCAGTTCTTC.

This chain uses TRBV6-5 with TRBJ2-2, with 8 bases lining up with TRBD1. CDR1 is MNHEY and CDR2 is SVGAGI in the germline V gene. The ends lost 6 bases at V and 5 bases at J; junction bases unmatched: 8. The CDR3 length is 15 residues. The CDR3 loop reads CASRIGQGFTGELFF. The DNA for the CDR3 is TGTGCCAGCAGGATCGGACAGGGCTTTACCGGGGAGCTGTTTTTT.

This chain uses TRBV27 with TRBJ2-3, with unresolved D. The ends were cut back, 6 bases at V and 2 bases at J, with 6 bases in the middle. The CDR3 has 12 residues. Germline lookup yields CDR1 MNHEY and CDR2 SMNVEV (reference sequence). CDR3 nucleotides: TGTGCCAGCAGCCCCAACACAGATACGCAGTATTTT. It specifies CASSPNTDTQYF.

In its sample, this clone ranks as medium-sized (0.01 to 0.1%). The chain couples TRBV11-3 to TRBJ1-1; 7 nucleotides align to TRBD1. Germline V CDR1 and CDR2: SGHNT, YENEEA. J gave up 3 bases and V 2 bases, and 3 bases lay outside the gene matches. This CDR3 has 14 residues. The CDR3 coding sequence is TGTGCCAGCAGCTTAATGCAGGGGGACACTGAAGCTTTCTTT. It specifies CASSLMQGDTEAFF.

This clone was seen a handful of times. CDR3 sequence (DNA): TGTGCCAGCAGCCGTGGACAGGGGCGAAACTATGGCTACACCTTC. Translation gives CASSRGQGRNYGYTF. The chain employs TRBV3-1 (or the pseudogene TRBV3-2) and TRBJ1-2, with 9 bases that match TRBD1. Germline-derived CDR1 and CDR2 are LGHDT and YNNKEL (reference sequence). The CDR3 is made up of 15 amino acids. V dropped 4 bases and J dropped 2; count of bases not matched to a gene: 5.

This chain links TRBV7-9 with TRBJ2-1; tentative D call: TRBD2 (6 bases). V was cut by 1 base and J by 4 bases, with 11 bases left in between. The CDR3 consists of 15 residues. Germline values: CDR1 SEHNR, CDR2 FQNEAQ (reference sequence). CDR3 region: CASSLVAGLYNEQFF. As DNA, the CDR3 is TGTGCCAGCAGCTTAGTTGCGGGGCTATACAATGAGCAGTTCTTC.

V gene TRBV19 combines with J gene TRBJ2-7, with a tentative D call TRBD2 (6 bases). Between the trimmed V and J ends, which lost 5 bases and 3 bases, there was a span of 11 bases. This CDR3 has 13 amino acids. Germline-derived CDR1 and CDR2 are LNHDA and SQIVND (reference sequence). The CDR3 region has the DNA TGTGCCAGTAGTCCCGGGGACTTCTACGAGCAGTACTTC. Translation: CASSPGDFYEQYF. The whole variable domain, filled in from reference TRBV19 and TRBJ2-7, reads DGGITQSPKYLFRKEGQNVTLSCEQNLNHDAMYWYRQDPGQGLRLIYYSQIVNDFQKGDIAEGYSVSREKKESFPLTVTSAQKNPTAFYLCASSPGDFYEQYFGPGTRLTVT.

The gene calls are TRBV5-1 and TRBJ2-7; the match to TRBD2 covers 9 bases. This CDR3 region has 15 residues. V gave up 0 bases and J gave up 3 bases; unmatched junction bases: 4. Germline loops: CDR1 SGHRS, CDR2 YFSETQ. The CDR3 nucleotides read TGCGCCAGCAGCTTGGAGGCGGGGGGGCACTACGAGCAGTACTTC. Its translation is CASSLEAGGHYEQYF. The full variable domain, completed using reference TRBV5-1 and TRBJ2-7, is KAGVTQTPRYLIKTRGQQVTLSCSPISGHRSVSWYQQTPGQGLQFLFEYFSETQRNKGNFPGRFSGRQFSNSRSEMNVSTLELGDSALYLCASSLEAGGHYEQYFGPGTRLTVT.

The chain uses TRBV5-8 and TRBJ1-2, with TRBD1 identical over 10 bases. In germline, CDR1 is SGHTS, CDR2 YDEGEE. The junction had 8 bases not matched to a gene; V was cut back by 5 bases and J by 7 bases. The CDR3 spans 14 residues. Here the CDR3 DNA reads TGTGCCAGCAGGCAGCCGGGACAGGGGTTTGGCTACACCTTC. Translation: CASRQPGQGFGYTF.

This chain links TRBV7-6 with TRBJ2-7, with 7 nucleotides matching TRBD2. Germline assignment: CDR1 SGHVS and CDR2 FNYEAQ. The length of the CDR3 is 16 residues. Trimming cost V 1 base and J 5 bases; bases outside gene matches: 11. Written as DNA, the CDR3 is TGTGCCAGCAGCTTAGTCGAAGGACTAGGTACTCACGAGCAGTACTTC. Protein product: CASSLVEGLGTHEQYF. The complete variable domain, with remaining parts taken from reference TRBV7-6 and TRBJ2-7, reads GAGVSQSPRYKVTKRGQDVALRCDPISGHVSLYWYRQALGQGPEFLTYFNYEAQQDKSGLPNDRFSAERPEGSISTLTIQRTEQRDSAMYRCASSLVEGLGTHEQYFGPGTRLTVT.

The chain recombines TRBV2 with TRBJ1-5, with no clear D. The CDR3 has 13 amino acids. V was trimmed by 8 bases and J by 0 bases, leaving 8 bases between them. Germline values: CDR1 SNHLY, CDR2 FYNNEI. CDR3 protein: CASLKNSNQPQHF. Written as DNA, the CDR3 is TGTGCCAGCTTAAAGAATAGCAATCAGCCCCAGCATTTT.

A few counts support this clone. The chain combines TRBV7-3 with TRBJ2-2; unclear D gene. V shed 3 bases and J shed 4 bases, with 9 bases lying between them. Germline assignment: CDR1 SGHTA and CDR2 FQGTGA. The CDR3 is 14 residues long. CDR3 DNA: TGTGCCAGCAGCTTGATAAGTAGCACCGGGGAGCTGTTTTTT. It is translated as CASSLISSTGELFF.

Details on this clone: One end of the junction does not line up with germline, which may come from a read error. Here the CDR3 DNA reads TGTGCCAGCAGTGACTCACGGAAGGGAACCGGGGAGCTGTTTTTT. Protein product: CASSDSRKGTGELFF. The chain recombines TRBV6-5 with TRBJ2-2; D gene ambiguous. The germline V gene encodes CDR1 MNHEY and CDR2 SVGAGI. CDR3 length: 15 amino acids.

The chain recombines TRBV7-9 with TRBJ2-2; D call uncertain. The CDR3 is 12 residues long. Germline V gene sequence: CDR1 SEHNR, CDR2 FQNEAQ (reference sequence). V lost 5 bases to trimming and J lost 7 bases, with 8 bases between them. CDR3 nucleotides: TGTGCCAGCAGCCTGACAAACGGGGAGCTGTTTTTT. It encodes CASSLTNGELFF.

The rearrangement links TRBV5-1 to TRBJ2-7; a possible D gene is TRBD1 (5 bases). The CDR3 contains 12 residues. Germline assignment: CDR1 SGHRS and CDR2 YFSETQ. V was trimmed by 3 bases and J by 4 bases, leaving 8 bases between them. The CDR3 DNA reads TGCGCCAGCAGCTCTGACAGTTACGAGCAGTACTTC. It yields the protein CASSSDSYEQYF.

This clone qualifies as hyperexpanded. The J gene is TRBJ1-6, the V gene TRBV7-9, with D perhaps matching TRBD1 (6 bases). CDR1 and CDR2 (germline): SEHNR, FQNEAQ (reference sequence). The CDR3 consists of 17 residues. Trimming stripped 4 bases from V and 9 bases from J, with 22 bases between. As DNA, the CDR3 is TGTGCCAGCAGCTCCCACGATAGCGGGGGGCGAAGTTCACCCCTCCACTTT. This gives the protein CASSSHDSGGRSSPLHF.

The rearrangement uses TRBV9 and TRBJ2-2, with TRBD2 matching over 10 bases. The V and J ends lost 0 bases and 1 base, in that order; junction bases with no gene match: 9. There are 19 residues in the CDR3. The germline V gene encodes CDR1 SGDLS and CDR2 YYNGEE. The CDR3: CASSVGPHASGGNTGELFF. CDR3 DNA sequence: TGTGCCAGCAGCGTAGGCCCCCATGCTAGCGGGGGGAACACCGGGGAGCTGTTTTTT.